Below, 30 T cell receptor beta chains from the same sample are listed, as sequenced in a study of memory CD8 T cells in hepatitis C reinfection. Time point reported: late/post reinfection, 12 to 24 weeks after detection. The sorted cells went straight to TCR sequencing with no prior in vitro expansion. Libraries were prepared by immunoSEQ multiplex PCR; TCRdb keeps only in-frame clonotypes and omits some of them. The sample holds about 46,000 clones, roughly 89% seen once. Sequencing was performed on naive CD8+ T cells sorted from blood. These receptors all come from a man between 18 and 29 years old with hepatitis C virus infection.

This sequence joins TRBV25-1 and TRBJ2-1, with 9 nucleotides matching TRBD1. CDR3 length: 12 residues. Germline-derived CDR1 and CDR2 are MGHDK and SYGVNS. The V gene end was trimmed by 11 bases and the J gene end by 5 bases; junction bases not matched to a gene: 4. The CDR3 bases are TGTGCCGCCGACAGGGGGGACAATGAGCAGTTCTTC. Its translation: CAADRGDNEQFF.

The chain couples TRBV29-1 to TRBJ1-1; 8 positions match TRBD1. The CDR3 spans 14 residues. From germline, CDR1 is SQVTM and CDR2 ANQGSEA. V shed 5 bases, J shed 3 bases, and the junction held 8 bases outside the gene matches. The CDR3 nucleotides read TGCAGCGTTAGGGGGACAGGTGAGCACACTGAAGCTTTCTTT. Protein: CSVRGTGEHTEAFF. Complete variable domain (other parts from reference TRBV29-1 and TRBJ1-1): SAVISQKPSRDICQRGTSLTIQCQVDSQVTMMFWYRQQPGQSLTLIATANQGSEATYESGFVIDKFPISRPNLTFSTLTVSNMSPEDSSIYLCSVRGTGEHTEAFFGQGTRLTVV.

The rearrangement links TRBV19 to TRBJ2-1, with TRBD2 matching 7 bases. CDR3 length: 17 amino acids. Trimming cost V 1 base and J 1 base; bases outside gene matches: 7. Germline CDR1 and CDR2: LNHDA and SQIVND (reference sequence). CDR3 DNA: TGTGCCAGTAGTATAGCCAGCGGGGTTCTATCCTACAATGAGCAGTTCTTC. This encodes CASSIASGVLSYNEQFF.

This sequence joins TRBV5-1 and TRBJ2-2; D uncertain. Germline CDR1 is SGHRS and CDR2 is YFSETQ. This CDR3 is 14 amino acids long. Trimming took 0 bases from V and 6 from J, leaving 9 bases between them. The chain's CDR3 is CASSLESPAGELFF. CDR3 in DNA: TGCGCCAGCAGCTTGGAATCTCCTGCCGGGGAGCTGTTTTTT.

The chain recombines TRBV4-2 with TRBJ2-5; D is uncertain. Germline V gene data show CDR1 as LGHNA and CDR2 as YNFKEQ. The V end lost 2 bases, the J end lost 6 bases, and 19 bases lay between the germline ends. The CDR3 contains 16 residues. CDR3 in DNA: TGTGCCAGCAGCCAATCGATAGAGTTCCCAACCAAGACCCAGTACTTC. It translates to CASSQSIEFPTKTQYF.

The CDR3: CASSLRDSLHNEQFF. In DNA form, the CDR3 reads TGCGCCAGCAGCCTCCGGGACAGCCTCCACAATGAGCAGTTCTTC. This sequence joins TRBV4-1 and TRBJ2-1; 7 positions match TRBD1. CDR3 length: 15 residues. Unmatched junction bases numbered 8, after V lost 4 bases and J lost 5 bases. The germline CDR1 and CDR2 sequences are MGHRA and YSYEKL.

The chain joins TRBV7-6 to TRBJ2-5; 9 bases line up with TRBD2. The CDR3 loop spans 14 amino acids. CDR1 and CDR2 (germline): SGHVS, FNYEAQ. The ends lost 5 bases at V and 1 base at J; junction bases unmatched: 2. CDR3 coding DNA: TGTGCCAGCAGCCCTAGCGGGGTCCAAGAGACCCAGTACTTC. Protein product: CASSPSGVQETQYF.

The chain uses TRBV7-8 and TRBJ2-5; a possible D gene is TRBD2 (5 bases). This CDR3 contains 13 residues. V was pared by 7 bases and J by 3 bases, with 12 bases between. Germline CDR1 reads SGHVS; CDR2 reads FQNEAQ. This CDR3 reads CASIPVGEETQYF. The DNA of the CDR3 is TGTGCCAGCATCCCTGTCGGGGAAGAGACCCAGTACTTC.

The chain is built from TRBV27 and TRBJ2-7; no definite D call. With 2 bases removed from V and 3 bases from J, the gap between germline ends came to 11 bases. The CDR3 totals 14 residues. Germline CDR1 and CDR2: MNHEY and SMNVEV (reference sequence). As DNA, the CDR3 is TGTGCCAGCAGTTTAGATAGATCGAACTACGAGCAGTACTTC. This sequence encodes CASSLDRSNYEQYF.

Of note for this clone: This sample also contains other DNA sequences that code for the same CDR3. This chain joins TRBV11-3 and TRBJ2-2, with 7 positions matching TRBD2. The CDR3 is 16 residues long. After removal of 5 bases from V and 2 bases from J, the junction contained 8 bases not matched to a gene. Germline lookup yields CDR1 SGHNT and CDR2 YENEEA. CDR3 bases: TGTGCCAGCAGCCGGAGGGCTAGCGGAAACACCGGGGAGCTGTTTTTT. As protein: CASSRRASGNTGELFF.

V and J are TRBV6-6 and TRBJ2-1; TRBD2 aligns across 11 bases. CDR3 size: 15 residues. Germline trimming cut 7 bases from V and 8 bases from J; bases unmatched to any gene: 10. Per germline, CDR1 MNHNY and CDR2 SVGAGI (reference sequence). For the CDR3, the DNA is TGTGCCAGCAATTCACCTAGCGGGAGGAAAGATGAGCAGTTCTTC. Translated: CASNSPSGRKDEQFF.

This chain uses TRBV7-2 with TRBJ2-1; 11 positions match TRBD2. Germline V gives CDR1 SGHTA, CDR2 FQGNSA. The CDR3 is 17 residues long. J lost 4 bases, V lost 4 bases, and 9 bases had no gene match. This CDR3 is CASSSPTGLAVYNEQFF. CDR3 bases: TGTGCCAGCAGCTCCCCCACGGGACTAGCGGTTTACAATGAGCAGTTCTTC.

The genes are TRBV4-1 and TRBJ2-7; possibly TRBD1 for D (6 bases). The germline V gene encodes CDR1 MGHRA and CDR2 YSYEKL. Trimming pared 0 bases from V and 3 bases from J, leaving 9 bases between. This CDR3 contains 14 residues. The CDR3 here is CASSQDEGDYEQYF. The CDR3 DNA reads as TGCGCCAGCAGCCAAGATGAGGGGGACTACGAGCAGTACTTC.

This clone was seen once. V is TRBV2 and J is TRBJ2-1; 8 positions match TRBD1. Germline loops: CDR1 SNHLY, CDR2 FYNNEI. CDR3 length: 15 residues. V trimming: 2 bases; J trimming: 8 bases; junction bases outside the gene matches: 8. The CDR3 DNA follows: TGTGCCAGCAGTGAATGGCAGCCAGGGGGCGATGAGCAGTTCTTC. Amino acids: CASSEWQPGGDEQFF.

The chain employs TRBV27 and TRBJ2-2; TRBD2 agrees at 10 bases. This CDR3 spans 17 amino acids. Germline-derived CDR1 and CDR2 are MNHEY and SMNVEV (reference sequence). The junction had 5 bases not matched to a gene; V was cut back by 0 bases and J by 4 bases. CDR3 DNA sequence: TGTGCCAGCAGTTTATCAAGGGGACTAGCGACCACCGGGGAGCTGTTTTTT. Translated, it gives CASSLSRGLATTGELFF.

The rearrangement uses TRBV27 and TRBJ2-2; no firm D call. The CDR3 consists of 12 residues. CDR1 MNHEY and CDR2 SMNVEV come from the germline V gene (reference sequence). Trimming stripped 3 bases from V and 4 bases from J, with 3 bases between. CDR3 sequence reads: CASSFGTGELFF. CDR3 sequence (DNA): TGTGCCAGCAGTTTCGGCACCGGGGAGCTGTTTTTT.

The J gene is TRBJ2-3, the V gene TRBV11-2, with D possibly TRBD2 on 7 matching bases. Germline V gives CDR1 SGHAT, CDR2 FQNNGV. The CDR3 is 12 amino acids. Trimming cost V 8 bases and J 6 bases, with 12 bases left between them. The CDR3 nucleotides are TGTGCCAGCGCCGGGGGGCGGGATACGCAGTATTTT. Protein: CASAGGRDTQYF.

This sequence joins TRBV6-6 and TRBJ1-5; maybe TRBD1 (5 bases). The CDR3 extends over 14 amino acids. Germline lookup yields CDR1 MNHNY and CDR2 SVGAGI (reference sequence). V lost 8 bases, J lost 6 bases, and 17 bases lay in between. Here the CDR3 DNA reads TGTGCCAGCGCACTTGGGGGGGAGAGTCAGCCCCAGCATTTT. Translation gives CASALGGESQPQHF.

The chain uses TRBV4-3 and TRBJ1-6; D is ambiguous. The CDR3 length is 13 residues. The germline gives CDR1 LGHNA, CDR2 YSLEER. V lost 4 bases, J lost 7 bases, and 8 bases lay in between. CDR3 sequence: CASSLLENSPLHF. The CDR3 bases are TGCGCCAGCAGCCTCTTGGAGAATTCACCCCTCCACTTT.

In its sample, this clone was seen a few times. The genes are TRBV5-1 and TRBJ1-1; no reliable D call. The germline V gene has CDR1 SGHRS and CDR2 YFSETQ. The CDR3 covers 12 residues. V was clipped by 5 bases and J by 1 base, with 6 bases between them. The CDR3 is CASRGGNTEAFF. CDR3 sequence (DNA): TGCGCCAGCAGGGGAGGGAACACTGAAGCTTTCTTT.

The V call is TRBV11-3, the J call TRBJ2-5; 8 bases are a match to TRBD2. Germline CDR1 SGHNT, CDR2 YENEEA. With V trimmed by 5 bases and J by 5 bases, 13 bases remained unmatched. This CDR3 has 16 residues. CDR3 in DNA: TGTGCCAGCAGCCTCCTGGCGGGTAGCGGGGAGGAGACCCAGTACTTC. It codes for CASSLLAGSGEETQYF.

The chain couples TRBV4-1 to TRBJ1-4, with 7 positions matching TRBD1. CDR3 length equals 15 residues. The V gene's germline CDR1 is MGHRA and CDR2 YSYEKL. V lost 5 bases to trimming and J lost 3 bases; unmatched junction nucleotides: 6. The CDR3 coding sequence is TGCGCCAGCAGCTCAGGACAGGCCTCTAATGAAAAACTGTTTTTT. This gives the protein CASSSGQASNEKLFF.

V and J are TRBV7-9 and TRBJ2-2; D perhaps matches TRBD1 (6 bases). The V gene's germline CDR1 is SEHNR and CDR2 FQNEAQ (reference sequence). The CDR3 contains 15 residues. The V and J ends lost 5 bases and 6 bases respectively, with 16 bases between them. CDR3 sequence (DNA): TGTGCCAGCAGCACCGACCGACAGGTGCCCGGGGAGCTGTTTTTT. Translating gives CASSTDRQVPGELFF.

The chain employs TRBV2 and TRBJ2-3; 11 nucleotides line up with TRBD2. Trimming at V came to 6 bases and at J to 2 bases, leaving 7 bases not matched to a gene. Germline V gene lookup returns CDR1 SNHLY and CDR2 FYNNEI. CDR3 length: 16 residues. CDR3 sequence (DNA): TGTGCCAGCAGGCCGGGACTAGCGGCCTACACAGATACGCAGTATTTT. This gives the protein CASRPGLAAYTDTQYF.

The rearrangement uses TRBV2 and TRBJ2-5; a weak D match, TRBD1 (5 bases). Germline CDR1 reads SNHLY; CDR2 reads FYNNEI. Trimming took 7 bases from V and 4 from J, leaving 13 bases between them. This CDR3 comprises 13 residues. CDR3 in amino acids: CASTSQGLETQYF. CDR3 sequence (DNA): TGTGCCAGCACTTCCCAGGGTTTAGAGACCCAGTACTTC.

The gene calls are TRBV27 and TRBJ2-1, with D possibly being TRBD2 (6 bases). Trimming took off 5 bases at V and 0 bases at J, with 17 bases between the two ends. CDR3 size: 17 residues. CDR1 is MNHEY and CDR2 is SMNVEV in the germline V gene (reference sequence). The CDR3 sequence: CASSVHPGLGSYNEQFF. The CDR3 DNA is TGTGCCAGCAGTGTCCACCCGGGACTGGGCTCCTACAATGAGCAGTTCTTC.

The CDR3 protein is CASSRQGEGYTF. The DNA for the CDR3 is TGTGCCAGCAGTCGACAGGGCGAAGGCTACACCTTC. V usage is TRBV6-5 and J usage is TRBJ1-2, with TRBD1 identical over 7 bases. The V segment lost 5 bases and the J segment 8 bases; nucleotides outside the gene matches: 5. The CDR3 consists of 12 residues. CDR1 is MNHEY and CDR2 is SVGAGI in the germline V gene.

This clone was seen more than once but under ten times. V usage is TRBV19 and J usage is TRBJ1-5; 11 positions agree with TRBD1. V lost 9 bases to trimming and J lost 6 bases; unmatched junction nucleotides: 1. The CDR3 spans 12 residues. Germline-derived CDR1 and CDR2 are LNHDA and SQIVND (reference sequence). This chain's CDR3 is CASGQGAQPQHF. CDR3 sequence (DNA): TGTGCCAGCGGACAGGGGGCTCAGCCCCAGCATTTT.

This rearrangement joins TRBV5-1 to TRBJ2-5; TRBD2 is a possible D gene (5 bases). This CDR3 contains 14 residues. Germline lookup yields CDR1 SGHRS and CDR2 YFSETQ. V gave up 3 bases and J gave up 3 bases, with 12 bases separating them. CDR3 in DNA: TGCGCCAGCAGCTCCGGCTGGGGAGAAGAGACCCAGTACTTC. Amino acids: CASSSGWGEETQYF.

The chain employs TRBV7-9 and TRBJ2-6, with a possible D match to TRBD2 (6 bases). Germline assignment: CDR1 SEHNR and CDR2 FQNEAQ (reference sequence). The CDR3 spans 15 residues. The germline V and J ends were trimmed by 5 bases and 0 bases, with 8 bases remaining between them. The CDR3 DNA follows: TGTGCCAGCAGCACCGGGGGCTCTGGGGCCAACGTCCTGACTTTC. This sequence encodes CASSTGGSGANVLTF.